Listed below are T cell receptor beta chains from one sample, sequenced in a study of siplizumab effects on memory and regulatory T cells. Data came from immunoSEQ multiplex PCR; TCRdb stores just in-frame clones and leaves some out. The table lists 80,000 to 95,000 clones, just under 95% of them singletons. The sample comprised CD8+ T cells sorted from blood. The receptors stem from a human donor in good health. CDR3s include the opening cysteine and the closing phenylalanine or tryptophan. D genes are given only for firm matches. Clone size appears in some rows only: once, few, many, or a class for an expanded clone.

.,TRBV2,TRBJ2-1,TRBD2,CASSERVQREGDEQFF,TGTGCCAGCAGTGAAAGGGTTCAGCGGGAGGGCGATGAGCAGTTCTTC
.,TRBV6-1,TRBJ2-3,TRBD2,CASRGLAVLTDTQYF,TGTGCCAGCAGGGGACTAGCGGTCCTCACAGATACGCAGTATTTT
.,TRBV14,TRBJ1-2,TRBD1,CASSSGSGGEGRGYTF,TGTGCCAGCAGCTCCGGGTCAGGGGGCGAGGGGAGAGGCTACACCTTC
.,TRBV7-9,TRBJ1-1,TRBD1,CASSFMTGGNTEAFF,TGTGCCAGCAGCTTTATGACAGGGGGGAACACTGAAGCTTTCTTT
.,TRBV7-3,TRBJ2-3,.,CASSLTGSDTDTQYF,TGTGCCAGCAGCCTAACGGGTTCCGACACAGATACGCAGTATTTT
.,TRBV5-5,TRBJ1-4,.,CASSLTIGGSNEKLFF,TGTGCCAGCAGCTTGACGATCGGAGGGTCTAATGAAAAACTGTTTTTT
.,TRBV5-1,TRBJ1-3,.,CASSLGDTIYF,TGCGCCAGCAGCTTGGGTGACACCATATATTTT
.,TRBV7-9,TRBJ2-5,.,CASSLAGADPQETQYF,TGTGCCAGCAGCTTGGCAGGGGCTGATCCCCAAGAGACCCAGTACTTC
.,TRBV7-9,TRBJ2-7,TRBD2,CASRTGLAIEQYF,TGTGCCAGCAGAACGGGACTAGCGATCGAGCAGTACTTC
.,TRBV27,TRBJ1-1,.,CASRGSEGTEAFF,TGTGCCAGCAGGGGTTCTGAGGGCACTGAAGCTTTCTTT
once,TRBV27,TRBJ2-7,.,CASSLTDSYEQYF,TGTGCCAGCAGTTTGACAGACTCCTACGAGCAGTACTTC
.,TRBV7-8,TRBJ2-7,.,CASSLGPSYEQYF,TGTGCCAGCAGCTTAGGTCCCAGCTACGAGCAGTACTTC
.,TRBV29-1,TRBJ2-4,.,CSVGPGTQNIQYF,TGCAGCGTTGGCCCTGGGACCCAAAACATTCAGTACTTC
.,TRBV19,TRBJ2-7,.,CASSPATSPAYEQYF,TGTGCCAGTAGTCCCGCGACTAGTCCCGCCTACGAGCAGTACTTC
.,TRBV7-9,TRBJ2-7,TRBD2,CASSLAREGRYEQYF,TGTGCCAGCAGCTTAGCTCGGGAGGGCCGATACGAGCAGTACTTC
.,TRBV29-1,TRBJ2-2,.,CSVVFTGELFF,TGCAGCGTTGTTTTCACCGGGGAGCTGTTTTTT
.,TRBV5-4,TRBJ1-5,.,CASSLSGASNQPQHF,TGTGCCAGCAGCTTGTCAGGGGCGAGCAATCAGCCCCAGCATTTT
.,TRBV7-9,TRBJ2-7,.,CASSLGSRVKIYEQYF,TGTGCCAGCAGCCTTGGCAGCCGCGTCAAGATCTACGAGCAGTACTTC
.,TRBV9,TRBJ2-2,.,CASSVGQMGPGELFF,TGTGCCAGCAGCGTAGGCCAGATGGGACCCGGGGAGCTGTTTTTT
.,TRBV15,TRBJ2-5,.,CATSRDTSWGETQYF,TGTGCCACCAGCAGAGACACCTCCTGGGGAGAGACCCAGTACTTC
.,TRBV27,TRBJ2-1,TRBD2,CASSRPTSGNYNEQFF,TGTGCCAGCAGCCGACCGACTAGCGGGAATTACAATGAGCAGTTCTTC
.,TRBV4-1,TRBJ1-3,.,CASSQEDGLSFGNTIYF,TGCGCCAGCAGCCAGGAAGACGGGCTGAGCTTTGGAAACACCATATATTTT
.,TRBV7-9,TRBJ2-2,TRBD1,CASSPRTGAGSGELFF,TGTGCCAGCAGCCCCAGGACAGGGGCGGGGTCCGGGGAGCTGTTTTTT
.,TRBV2,TRBJ2-1,.,CASSGGGIRFF,TGTGCCAGCAGTGGGGGCGGGATCCGGTTCTTC
.,TRBV7-9,TRBJ2-1,.,CASSELNNNEQFF,TGTGCCAGCAGCGAGTTAAACAACAATGAGCAGTTCTTC
.,TRBV10-3,TRBJ2-3,.,CAISGARPTDTQYF,TGTGCCATCAGCGGCGCGAGACCCACAGATACGCAGTATTTT
.,TRBV9,TRBJ1-2,TRBD1,CASSNPPGGTGFNYGYTF,TGTGCCAGCAGCAACCCCCCCGGGGGGACAGGGTTTAACTATGGCTACACCTTC
.,TRBV9,TRBJ2-6,.,CASSQGSGANVLTF,TGTGCCAGCAGCCAGGGCTCTGGGGCCAACGTCCTGACTTTC
.,TRBV27,TRBJ2-1,TRBD2,CASSQTSGRAEVSYNEQFF,TGTGCCAGCAGTCAGACTAGCGGGAGGGCCGAGGTCTCCTACAATGAGCAGTTCTTC
.,TRBV9,TRBJ2-1,TRBD2,CASSASGRADNEQFF,TGTGCCAGCAGCGCGAGCGGGAGGGCCGACAATGAGCAGTTCTTC
.,TRBV27,TRBJ2-1,TRBD2,CASSSPWGEGYNEQFF,TGTGCCAGCAGTAGTCCTTGGGGGGAGGGCTACAATGAGCAGTTCTTC
.,TRBV27,TRBJ2-2,.,CASSYLQAFNTGELFF,TGTGCCAGCAGTTATTTACAGGCCTTTAACACCGGGGAGCTGTTTTTT
.,TRBV30,TRBJ2-7,.,CAWEQDESKEQYF,TGTGCCTGGGAACAGGACGAATCGAAGGAGCAGTACTTC
.,TRBV29-1,TRBJ2-1,.,CSVDRRDNEQFF,TGCAGCGTTGACCGGAGGGATAATGAGCAGTTCTTC
.,TRBV4-1,TRBJ2-7,.,CASSQVTDPFSYEQYF,TGCGCCAGCAGCCAAGTAACGGACCCCTTCTCCTACGAGCAGTACTTC
.,TRBV4-2,TRBJ2-2,TRBD1,CASSLPTGGTNTGELFF,TGTGCCAGCAGCCTCCCTACAGGGGGAACGAACACCGGGGAGCTGTTTTTT
few,TRBV11-2,TRBJ1-1,.,CASSLDYLANTEAFF,TGTGCCAGCAGCTTAGATTATCTAGCGAACACTGAAGCTTTCTTT
.,TRBV28,TRBJ2-7,TRBD2,CASSPPGEGPLYEQYF,TGTGCCAGCAGTCCCCCCGGGGAGGGGCCCCTTTACGAGCAGTACTTC
.,TRBV5-8,TRBJ2-5,TRBD1,CASSYGTGVRETQYF,TGTGCCAGCAGCTACGGGACAGGGGTTAGGGAGACCCAGTACTTC
.,TRBV5-1,TRBJ2-3,TRBD2,CASSPGLAGATDTQYF,TGCGCCAGCAGCCCGGGACTAGCTGGGGCCACAGATACGCAGTATTTT
.,TRBV6-6,TRBJ2-2,.,CASTADRNTGELFF,TGTGCCAGCACCGCGGACAGAAACACCGGGGAGCTGTTTTTT
few,TRBV18,TRBJ2-7,.,CASSPQSNNEQYF,TGTGCCAGCTCACCCCAGTCTAATAACGAGCAGTACTTC
.,TRBV5-1,TRBJ2-1,.,CASRASDGPRSSPYNEQFF,TGCGCCAGCAGAGCCTCGGACGGACCCCGGTCCTCTCCCTACAATGAGCAGTTCTTC
.,TRBV10-2,TRBJ1-5,TRBD1,CASSETGASQPQHF,TGCGCCAGCAGCGAAACAGGGGCGAGTCAGCCCCAGCATTTT
.,TRBV11-2,TRBJ2-3,.,CASSLGGDTQYF,TGTGCCAGCAGCTTAGGTGGGGATACGCAGTATTTT
.,TRBV2,TRBJ2-5,TRBD2,CASSDRRLAGQETQYF,TGTGCCAGCAGTGACCGCCGGCTAGCGGGACAAGAGACCCAGTACTTC
.,TRBV6-5,TRBJ2-7,.,CASSEPDSFYEQYF,TGTGCCAGCAGTGAACCCGACTCCTTTTACGAGCAGTACTTC
once,TRBV5-1,TRBJ2-3,TRBD2,CASSLTSGSVPHTDTQYF,TGCGCCAGCAGCTTGACTAGCGGGAGCGTTCCCCACACAGATACGCAGTATTTT
.,TRBV5-5,TRBJ1-2,.,CASRVQGTYGYTF,TGTGCCAGCAGGGTACAGGGTACCTATGGCTACACCTTC
.,TRBV9,TRBJ2-2,.,CASSVVSHPREDGELFF,TGTGCCAGCAGCGTAGTGTCACACCCAAGGGAGGACGGGGAGCTGTTTTTT
.,TRBV5-4,TRBJ1-3,.,CASSYMSSGNTIYF,TGTGCCAGCAGCTACATGAGCTCTGGAAACACCATATATTTT
.,TRBV6-5,TRBJ2-1,.,CASQSSYNEQFF,TGTGCCTCCCAGAGCTCCTACAATGAGCAGTTCTTC
.,TRBV7-2,TRBJ2-2,.,CASSYDDRLNTGELFF,TGTGCCAGCAGCTACGACGACAGGCTGAACACCGGGGAGCTGTTTTTT
.,TRBV7-3,TRBJ2-6,TRBD1,CASSYIRGSGANVLTF,TGTGCCAGCAGCTACATCAGGGGGTCTGGGGCCAACGTCCTGACTTTC
.,TRBV19,TRBJ2-5,.,CASSIVYQDLGTQYF,TGTGCCAGTAGTATAGTATATCAGGATCTTGGGACCCAGTACTTC